This TCR beta chain was identified during a study of glioma-infiltrating T cells. TCR alpha and beta CDR3 regions were amplified from RNA using iRepertoire nested multiplex PCR. TCRdb passed the multiplex PCR reads through MiXCR, listing each CDR3 protein once. Of some 100,000 distinct CDR3 sequences in the sample, 20% to 25% were seen once. This clonotype has a count of ten or more. V lost 2 bases, J lost 3 bases, and 8 bases lay in between. This CDR3 has 14 amino acids. Germline V gene data show CDR1 as KGHSH and CDR2 as LQKENI. The sequenced sample consisted of glioma tissue, nonneoplastic brain tissue, or PBMCs (not recorded which). V usage is TRBV18 and J usage is TRBJ2-1; D ambiguous. The origin of this receptor is a human donor with low-grade glioma or glioblastoma, undergoing nonglioma brain surgery, or in good health (not recorded which). The CDR3 loop reads CASSPVQNYNEQFF. CDR3 coding DNA: TGTGCCAGCTCACCAGTACAGAACTACAATGAGCAGTTCTTC.